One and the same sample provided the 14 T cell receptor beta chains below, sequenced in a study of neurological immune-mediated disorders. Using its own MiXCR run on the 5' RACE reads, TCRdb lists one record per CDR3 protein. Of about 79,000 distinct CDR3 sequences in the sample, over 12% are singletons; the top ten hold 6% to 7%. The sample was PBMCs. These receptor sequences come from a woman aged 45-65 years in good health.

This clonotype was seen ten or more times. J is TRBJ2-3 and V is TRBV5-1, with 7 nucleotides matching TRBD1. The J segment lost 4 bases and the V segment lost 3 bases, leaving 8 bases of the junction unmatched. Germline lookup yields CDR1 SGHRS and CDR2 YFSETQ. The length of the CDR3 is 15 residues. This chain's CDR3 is CASSSSRQGSDTQYF. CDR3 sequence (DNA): TGCGCCAGCAGCTCCTCCAGACAGGGATCAGATACGCAGTATTTT.

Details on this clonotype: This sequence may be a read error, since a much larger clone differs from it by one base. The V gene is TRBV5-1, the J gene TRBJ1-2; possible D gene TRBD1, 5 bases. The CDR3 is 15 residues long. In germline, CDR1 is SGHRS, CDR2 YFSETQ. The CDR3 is CARSSRRERTYGYTF. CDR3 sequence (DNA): TGCGCCAGAAGCTCCCGCAGGGAACGGACCTATGGCTACACCTTC.

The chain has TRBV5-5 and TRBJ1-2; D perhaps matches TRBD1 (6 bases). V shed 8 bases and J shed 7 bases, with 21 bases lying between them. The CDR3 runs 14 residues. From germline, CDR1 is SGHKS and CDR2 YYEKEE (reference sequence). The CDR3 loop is CARNSQDRSSGYTF. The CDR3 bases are TGTGCCAGAAACTCCCAGGACAGAAGTTCTGGCTACACCTTC.

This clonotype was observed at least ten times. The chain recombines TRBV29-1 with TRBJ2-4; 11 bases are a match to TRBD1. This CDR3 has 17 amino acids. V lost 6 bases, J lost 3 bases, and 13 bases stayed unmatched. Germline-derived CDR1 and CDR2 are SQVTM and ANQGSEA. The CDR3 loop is CSVGPGQGAVGKNIQYF. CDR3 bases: TGCAGCGTCGGACCCGGACAGGGGGCGGTGGGCAAAAACATTCAGTACTTC.

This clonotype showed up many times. The CDR3 sequence: CASSLDRLNSPLHF. CDR3 coding DNA: TGTGCCAGCAGTTTAGACCGCTTGAATTCACCCCTCCACTTT. The chain is built from TRBV12-3 or TRBV12-4 and TRBJ1-6; the D is unclear. CDR3 length: 14 residues. Trimming shortened V by 1 base and J by 7 bases, and 8 bases separated the two germline ends.

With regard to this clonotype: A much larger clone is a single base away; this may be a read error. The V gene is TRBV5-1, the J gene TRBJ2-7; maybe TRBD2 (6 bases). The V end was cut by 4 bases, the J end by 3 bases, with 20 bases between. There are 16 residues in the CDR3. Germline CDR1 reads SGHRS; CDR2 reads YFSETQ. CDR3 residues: CASSPGDSRSYYEQYF. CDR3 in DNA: TGCGCCAGCAGCCCCGGGGACTCCCGGAGCTACTACGAGCAGTACTTC.

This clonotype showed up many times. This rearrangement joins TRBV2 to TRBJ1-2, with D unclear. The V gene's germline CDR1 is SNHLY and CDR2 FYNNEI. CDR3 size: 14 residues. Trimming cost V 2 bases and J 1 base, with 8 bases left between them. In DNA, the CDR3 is TGTGCCAGCAGTGAATTCGGGTATAACTATGGCTACACCTTC. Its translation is CASSEFGYNYGYTF.

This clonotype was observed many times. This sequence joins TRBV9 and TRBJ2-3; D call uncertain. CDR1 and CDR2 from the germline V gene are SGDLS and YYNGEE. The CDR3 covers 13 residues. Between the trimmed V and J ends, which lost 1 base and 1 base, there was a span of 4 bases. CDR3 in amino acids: CASSVPGTDTQYF. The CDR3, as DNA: TGTGCCAGCAGCGTACCCGGCACAGATACGCAGTATTTT.

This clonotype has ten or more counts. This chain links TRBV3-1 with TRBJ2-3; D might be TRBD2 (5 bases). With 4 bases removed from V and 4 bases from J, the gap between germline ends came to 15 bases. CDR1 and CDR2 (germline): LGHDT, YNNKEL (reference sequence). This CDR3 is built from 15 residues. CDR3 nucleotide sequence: TGTGCCAGCAGCCGAGGGTTTAGGACCGCAGATACGCAGTATTTT. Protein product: CASSRGFRTADTQYF.

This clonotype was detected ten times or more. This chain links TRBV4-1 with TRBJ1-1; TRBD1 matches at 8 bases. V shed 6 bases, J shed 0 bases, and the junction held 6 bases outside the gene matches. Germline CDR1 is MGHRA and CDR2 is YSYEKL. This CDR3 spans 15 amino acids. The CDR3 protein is CASRPPGGLNTEAFF. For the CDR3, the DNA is TGCGCCAGCAGACCCCCAGGGGGCCTGAACACTGAAGCTTTCTTT.

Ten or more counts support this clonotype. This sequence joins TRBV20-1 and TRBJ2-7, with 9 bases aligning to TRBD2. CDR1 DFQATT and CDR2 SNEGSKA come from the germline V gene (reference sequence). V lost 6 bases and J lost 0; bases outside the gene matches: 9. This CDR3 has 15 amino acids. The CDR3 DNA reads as TGCAGTGCGGAAACCGGGACTAGCTTCTCCTACGAGCAGTACTTC. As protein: CSAETGTSFSYEQYF.

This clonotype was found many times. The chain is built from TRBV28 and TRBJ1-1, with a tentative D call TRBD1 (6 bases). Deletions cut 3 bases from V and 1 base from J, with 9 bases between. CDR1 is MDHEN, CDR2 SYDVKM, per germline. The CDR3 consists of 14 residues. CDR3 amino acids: CASSLGGANTEAFF. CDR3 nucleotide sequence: TGTGCCAGCAGTTTGGGGGGCGCGAACACTGAAGCTTTCTTT.

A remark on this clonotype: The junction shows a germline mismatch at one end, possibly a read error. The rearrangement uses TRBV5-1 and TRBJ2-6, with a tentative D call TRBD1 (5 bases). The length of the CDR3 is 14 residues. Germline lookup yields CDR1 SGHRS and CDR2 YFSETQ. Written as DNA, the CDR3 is TGCGCCAGCAGCCCCGGAAGTGGGGCCAACGTCATGACTTTC. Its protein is CASSPGSGANVMTF. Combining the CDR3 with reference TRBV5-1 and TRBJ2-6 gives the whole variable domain KAGVTQTPRYLIKTRGQQVTLSCSPISGHRSVSWYQQTPGQGLQFLFEYFSETQRNKGNFPGRFSGRQFSNSRSEMNVSTLELGDSALYLCASSPGSGANVMTFGAGSRLTVL.

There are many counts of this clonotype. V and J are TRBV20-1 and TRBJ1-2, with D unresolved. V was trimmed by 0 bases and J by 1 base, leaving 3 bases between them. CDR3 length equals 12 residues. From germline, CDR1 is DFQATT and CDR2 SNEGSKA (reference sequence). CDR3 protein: CSARDFNYGYTF. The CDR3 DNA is TGCAGTGCTAGAGATTTTAACTATGGCTACACCTTC.